A single sample is the source of the 8 T cell receptor beta chains below, sequenced in a study of blood T cell repertoires in COVID-19. Using immunoSEQ multiplex PCR, the repertoire was profiled, and TCRdb retains in-frame clones only, with some absent. The sample carries some 75,000 clones, more than 75% recorded once. Sequenced sample: peripheral blood. The receptors were sampled from an elderly woman with active or convalescent COVID-19.

In DNA, the CDR3 is TGCGCCAGCAGCTTCGGCGCAGGAGCGGGGGGGAATCAAGAGACCCAGTACTTC. Translated, it gives CASSFGAGAGGNQETQYF. This chain uses TRBV5-1 with TRBJ2-5, with 10 bases aligning to TRBD2. The CDR3 totals 18 residues. Trimming at V came to 2 bases and at J to 2 bases, leaving 12 bases not matched to a gene. Germline V lookup: CDR1 SGHRS, CDR2 YFSETQ.

This clone was counted only a few times. This chain joins TRBV6-1 and TRBJ1-3, with unresolved D. The V end lost 0 bases, the J end lost 9 bases, and 9 bases lay between the germline ends. The length of the CDR3 is 13 residues. The germline gives CDR1 MNHNS, CDR2 SASEGT. CDR3 amino acids: CASSEAPPPTIYF. CDR3 coding DNA: TGTGCCAGCAGTGAAGCTCCCCCTCCCACCATATATTTT.

CDR3 region: CASSLGGDEAFF. Written as DNA, the CDR3 is TGCGCCAGCAGCTTAGGCGGGGATGAAGCTTTCTTT. The chain carries TRBV5-1 and TRBJ1-1; D gene uncertain. CDR3 size: 12 residues. V gave up 2 bases and J gave up 7 bases, with 9 bases separating them. CDR1 and CDR2 (germline): SGHRS, YFSETQ.

This clone has only a few counts. The J gene is TRBJ1-6, the V gene TRBV30; 7 bases are a match to TRBD1. Germline loops: CDR1 GTSNPN, CDR2 SVGIG (reference sequence). The CDR3 is made up of 12 amino acids. J lost 8 bases, V lost 8 bases, and 6 bases had no gene match. The CDR3 region has the DNA TGTGCCGAGGGGGCCGAGCATTCACCCCTCCACTTT. This codes for CAEGAEHSPLHF.

V and J are TRBV18 and TRBJ1-5; no clear D. The V and J ends lost 4 bases and 0 bases respectively, with 7 bases between them. Germline CDR1 reads KGHSH; CDR2 reads LQKENI. This CDR3 has 14 residues. CDR3 DNA: TGTGCCAGCTCACGAGACTATAGCAATCAGCCCCAGCATTTT. It is translated as CASSRDYSNQPQHF.

This clone appeared a few times. This chain joins TRBV2 and TRBJ1-6; TRBD1 matches 10 bases. Germline V gene data show CDR1 as SNHLY and CDR2 as FYNNEI. CDR3 length: 15 amino acids. J lost 7 bases, V lost 8 bases, and 8 bases had no gene match. CDR3 in amino acids: CASVRDRGGNSPLHF. The CDR3 DNA reads as TGTGCCAGCGTCCGGGACAGGGGTGGGAATTCACCCCTCCACTTT. Full variable domain (remainder filled in from reference TRBV2 and TRBJ1-6): EPEVTQTPSHQVTQMGQEVILRCVPISNHLYFYWYRQILGQKVEFLVSFYNNEISEKSEIFDDQFSVERPDGSNFTLKIRSTKLEDSAMYFCASVRDRGGNSPLHFGNGTRLTVT.

V and J are TRBV4-3 and TRBJ2-7; 9 nucleotides agree with TRBD1. The V and J ends lost 9 bases and 0 bases, in that order; junction bases with no gene match: 6. The CDR3 length is 14 residues. Germline loops: CDR1 LGHNA, CDR2 YSLEER. CDR3 DNA sequence: TGCGCCAGTAGCTGGGACAGGGACTCCTACGAGCAGTACTTC. Amino acids: CASSWDRDSYEQYF.

The chain joins TRBV6-5 to TRBJ1-2, with unresolved D. CDR1 is MNHEY, CDR2 SVGAGI, per germline. The CDR3 length is 12 residues. Between the trimmed V and J ends, which lost 7 bases and 1 base, there was a span of 7 bases. CDR3: CASKEGNYGYTF. In nucleotides, the CDR3 is TGTGCCAGCAAAGAGGGTAACTATGGCTACACCTTC.